The rows below give T cell receptor beta chains drawn from one sample of a study of blood T cell repertoires in COVID-19. This table comes from immunoSEQ multiplex PCR, and its TCRdb copy is limited to in-frame clones, with some not included. The sample comprises about 240,000 clones, 80% to 90% of which are singletons, and approximately 3.8% rests with the top ten. Sequencing was carried out using PBMCs or T cells enriched from blood (not recorded which). These TCRs come from a middle-aged woman who had been exposed to COVID-19. CDR3s include the opening cysteine and the closing phenylalanine or tryptophan. The order of the fields is V gene, clone size, CDR3 protein. Size tells how often a clone was seen (once, few, many) or the class of an expanded clone, and some rows leave it out.

v_gene: TRBV6-2/TRBV6-3
abundance: .
CDR3aa: CASSLRQGYGYTF

v_gene: TRBV3-1/TRBV3-2
abundance: .
CDR3aa: CASSKTGSTGELFF

v_gene: TRBV5-4
abundance: once
CDR3aa: CASSLGARAEAFF

v_gene: TRBV19
abundance: .
CDR3aa: CASTGAGGLNTEAFF

v_gene: TRBV4-1
abundance: .
CDR3aa: CASSQVGGGVIQETQYF

v_gene: TRBV6-5
abundance: .
CDR3aa: CASSARQGDTGELFF

v_gene: TRBV18
abundance: once
CDR3aa: CASSPSRRETQYF

v_gene: TRBV28
abundance: .
CDR3aa: CASTPGGKDGYTF

v_gene: TRBV2
abundance: .
CDR3aa: CASSVEGVQKEKLFF

v_gene: TRBV18
abundance: .
CDR3aa: CASSTGGANYGYTF

v_gene: TRBV2
abundance: .
CDR3aa: CASSRLSNTGELFF

v_gene: TRBV5-1
abundance: .
CDR3aa: CASSFSSGGPGEQFF

v_gene: TRBV29-1
abundance: few
CDR3aa: CSGRLAGSYNEQFF

v_gene: TRBV5-1
abundance: few
CDR3aa: CASSLDRGYGYTF

v_gene: TRBV11-3
abundance: .
CDR3aa: CASSSGKDRDQETQYF

v_gene: TRBV29-1
abundance: .
CDR3aa: CSADRGYGYTF

v_gene: TRBV7-2
abundance: .
CDR3aa: CASSLGTSGSYEQYF

v_gene: TRBV15
abundance: .
CDR3aa: CATSRDRENSPLHF

v_gene: TRBV27
abundance: .
CDR3aa: CASSLLVGQGTNTEAFF

v_gene: TRBV19
abundance: .
CDR3aa: CASTFSGANVLTF

v_gene: TRBV9
abundance: once
CDR3aa: CYLREDRRGVKAQHF

v_gene: TRBV7-3
abundance: few
CDR3aa: CASSLLGRGNTDTQYF

v_gene: TRBV24-1
abundance: .
CDR3aa: CATSSTSGGNEQFF

v_gene: TRBV10-3
abundance: .
CDR3aa: CASTQAPQGFLSGNTIYF

v_gene: TRBV5-8
abundance: .
CDR3aa: CASRYTRARDMDYGYTF

v_gene: TRBV5-6
abundance: .
CDR3aa: CASSLGQANYGYTF

v_gene: TRBV3-1/TRBV3-2
abundance: .
CDR3aa: CASSHTEGYTF

v_gene: TRBV19
abundance: .
CDR3aa: CASRLAGGSTDTQYF